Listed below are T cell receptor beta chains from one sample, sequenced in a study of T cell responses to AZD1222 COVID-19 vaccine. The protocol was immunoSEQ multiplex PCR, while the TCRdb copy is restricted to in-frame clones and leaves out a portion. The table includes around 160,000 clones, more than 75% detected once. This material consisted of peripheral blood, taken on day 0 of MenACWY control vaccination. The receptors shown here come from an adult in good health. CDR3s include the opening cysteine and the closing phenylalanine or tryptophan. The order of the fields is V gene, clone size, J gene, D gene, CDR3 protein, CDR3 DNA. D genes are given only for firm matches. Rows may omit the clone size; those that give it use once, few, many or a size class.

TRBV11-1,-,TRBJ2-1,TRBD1,CASSSRAGTAGNEQFF,TGTGCCAGCAGCTCAAGGGCCGGGACAGCAGGCAATGAGCAGTTCTTC
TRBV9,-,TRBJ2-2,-,CASSVKGRDTGELFF,TGTGCCAGCAGCGTAAAGGGGCGGGACACCGGGGAGCTGTTTTTT
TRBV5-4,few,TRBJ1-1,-,CASSLGDYTEAFF,TGTGCCAGCAGCTTGGGGGATTACACTGAAGCTTTCTTT
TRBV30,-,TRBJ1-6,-,CAWSALGYSNSNSPLHF,TGTGCCTGGAGTGCTCTAGGGTATTCGAACTCTAATTCACCCCTCCACTTT
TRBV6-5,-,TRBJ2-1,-,CASRGEPRAYNEQFF,TGTGCCAGCAGGGGGGAGCCAAGGGCCTACAATGAGCAGTTCTTC
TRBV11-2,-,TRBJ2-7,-,CASSGDWSYEQYF,TGTGCCAGCAGCGGAGACTGGTCCTACGAGCAGTACTTC
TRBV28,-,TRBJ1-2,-,CASSLNGVTNYGYTF,TGTGCCAGCAGCCTTAACGGGGTGACTAACTATGGCTACACCTTC
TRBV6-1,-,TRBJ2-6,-,CASSEGRFPGANVLTF,TGTGCCAGCAGTGAAGGGAGGTTCCCTGGGGCCAACGTCCTGACTTTC
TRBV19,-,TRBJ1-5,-,CASSISGTLSNQPQHF,TGTGCCAGCAGTATATCAGGGACACTTAGCAATCAGCCCCAGCATTTT
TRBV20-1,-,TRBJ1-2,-,CSASEGGYGYTF,TGCAGTGCTAGTGAGGGGGGCTATGGCTACACCTTC
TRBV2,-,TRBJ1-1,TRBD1,CASRVQGALNTEAFF,TGTGCCAGCAGGGTACAGGGGGCCCTGAACACTGAAGCTTTCTTT
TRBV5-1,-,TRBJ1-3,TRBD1,CASSRTGDGGNTIYF,TGCGCCAGCAGTCGGACAGGGGACGGCGGAAACACCATATATTTT
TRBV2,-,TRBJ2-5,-,CASIHLGGKETQYF,TGTGCCAGCATTCACCTAGGGGGGAAAGAGACCCAGTACTTC
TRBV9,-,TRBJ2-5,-,CASSVSASFQETQYF,TGTGCCAGCAGCGTATCAGCTAGCTTCCAGGAGACCCAGTACTTC
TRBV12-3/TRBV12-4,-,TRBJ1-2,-,CASSRESRDGYTF,TGTGCCAGCAGTCGCGAGTCCCGGGATGGCTACACCTTC
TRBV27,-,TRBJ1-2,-,CASSLGGASNYGYTF,TGTGCCAGCAGTTTGGGGGGGGCGTCAAACTATGGCTACACCTTC
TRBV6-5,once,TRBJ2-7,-,CASEGGGSYEQYF,TGTGCCAGCGAAGGGGGGGGCTCCTACGAGCAGTACTTC
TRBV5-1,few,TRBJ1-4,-,CASSRGRGTNEKLFF,TGCGCCAGCAGCCGGGGAAGAGGTACTAATGAAAAACTGTTTTTT
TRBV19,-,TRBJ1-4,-,CASQGSPDEKLFF,TGTGCCAGCCAAGGCTCCCCGGATGAAAAACTGTTTTTT
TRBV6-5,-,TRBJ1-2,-,CASSFGRGTNYGYTF,TGTGCCAGCAGTTTCGGCAGGGGCACTAACTATGGCTACACCTTC
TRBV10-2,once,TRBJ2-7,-,CASRAGAFIEQYF,TGCGCCAGCAGGGCCGGAGCATTTATCGAGCAGTACTTC
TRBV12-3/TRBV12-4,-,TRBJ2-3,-,CASSLVVGDTQYF,TGTGCCAGCAGTTTAGTAGTAGGAGATACGCAGTATTTT
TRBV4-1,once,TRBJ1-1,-,CASSQERRTGGNTEAFF,TGCGCCAGCAGCCAAGAGAGGAGGACGGGTGGGAACACTGAAGCTTTCTTT
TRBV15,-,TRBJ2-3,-,CATSREKVADTQYF,TGTGCCACCAGCAGAGAAAAAGTGGCAGATACGCAGTATTTT
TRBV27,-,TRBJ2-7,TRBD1,CASSLRRGYEQYF,TGTGCCAGCAGTTTACGCAGGGGGTACGAGCAGTACTTC